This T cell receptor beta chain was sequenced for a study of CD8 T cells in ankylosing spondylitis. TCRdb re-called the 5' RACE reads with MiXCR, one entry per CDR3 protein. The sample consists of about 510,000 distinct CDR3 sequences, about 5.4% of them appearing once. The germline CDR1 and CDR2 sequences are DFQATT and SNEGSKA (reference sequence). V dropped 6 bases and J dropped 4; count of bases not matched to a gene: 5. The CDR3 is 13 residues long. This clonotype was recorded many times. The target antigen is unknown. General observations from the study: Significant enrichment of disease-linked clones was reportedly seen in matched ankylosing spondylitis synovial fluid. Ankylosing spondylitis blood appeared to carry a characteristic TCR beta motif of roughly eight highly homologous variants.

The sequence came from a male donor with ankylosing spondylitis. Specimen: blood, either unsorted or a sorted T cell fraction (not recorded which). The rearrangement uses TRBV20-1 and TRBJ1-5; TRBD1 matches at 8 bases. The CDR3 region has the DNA TGCAGTGCGAAGCAGGGGGCGAATCAGCCCCAGCATTTT. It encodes CSAKQGANQPQHF.